The rows below give T cell receptor beta chains drawn from one sample of a study of T cell changes during pregnancy in multiple sclerosis. Sequencing was performed with immunoSEQ multiplex PCR; in TCRdb, only in-frame clones are kept and a portion is missing. The sample carries fewer than 40,000 clones, 92% recorded once. Sequenced material: CD4+ T cells from peripheral blood mononuclear cells, taken in the third trimester of pregnancy. Receptor source: a female donor with multiple sclerosis, enrolled in a pregnancy study. Both conserved end residues are part of each CDR3. The order of the fields is clone size, J gene, D gene, V gene, CDR3 DNA, CDR3 protein. A D gene is named only where the DNA matches it firmly. Some rows mark clone size as missing; the rest say once, few, many or name a class of expanded clone.

size: NA; J: TRBJ1-2; D: TRBD1; V: TRBV2; DNA: TGCGCCAGCAGTTCCGGGACAGGGACTAATGGCTACACCTTC; CDR3: CASSSGTGTNGYTF
size: NA; J: TRBJ2-7; D: NA; V: TRBV4-1; DNA: TGCGCCAGCAGCCCGGGGACAGCGGGAGCGGATGAGCAGTACTTC; CDR3: CASSPGTAGADEQYF
size: once; J: TRBJ2-1; D: NA; V: TRBV11-3; DNA: TGTGCCAGCAGCTTAGTAGGCGGAGCCAGCTCCTACAATGAGCAGTTCTTC; CDR3: CASSLVGGASSYNEQFF
size: NA; J: TRBJ2-7; D: NA; V: TRBV11-2; DNA: TGTGCCAGCAGCACCAGGACTGAAAGGAGCTCCTACGAGCAGTACTTC; CDR3: CASSTRTERSSYEQYF
size: once; J: TRBJ1-2; D: TRBD1; V: TRBV19; DNA: TGTGCCAGTAGTATGTTTATAGGGACAGGGGAAGACTATGGCTACACCTTC; CDR3: CASSMFIGTGEDYGYTF
size: once; J: TRBJ2-1; D: NA; V: TRBV6-5; DNA: TGTGCCAGCAGTTACACGGCGGGGTCGGGGGACAATGAGCAGTTCTTC; CDR3: CASSYTAGSGDNEQFF
size: NA; J: TRBJ1-1; D: TRBD1; V: TRBV27; DNA: TGTGCCAGCAGTAGGGGGACAGTGGGGCTGGAAGCTTTCTTT; CDR3: CASSRGTVGLEAFF
size: NA; J: TRBJ1-2; D: NA; V: TRBV27; DNA: TGTGCCAGCAGTTTATCCACAGGGTATTCTTCTAACTATGGCTACACCTTC; CDR3: CASSLSTGYSSNYGYTF
size: NA; J: TRBJ2-3; D: NA; V: TRBV5-4; DNA: TGTGCCAGCAGCCAGGACAGAGAGGATACGCAGTATTTT; CDR3: CASSQDREDTQYF
size: NA; J: TRBJ2-1; D: TRBD2; V: TRBV10-1; DNA: TGCGCCAGCAGCGAAACTGGACTAGCGGTCTATGAGCAGTTCTTC; CDR3: CASSETGLAVYEQFF
size: NA; J: TRBJ2-3; D: TRBD2; V: TRBV7-8; DNA: TGTGCCAGCAGCTCCAGCGGGAGGGCCCGGGGGACAGATACGCAGTATTTT; CDR3: CASSSSGRARGTDTQYF
size: NA; J: TRBJ2-5; D: TRBD2; V: TRBV11-2; DNA: TGTGCCAGCAGCTTAGGCCGGGGGGGAGGAGAGACCCAGTACTTC; CDR3: CASSLGRGGGETQYF
size: NA; J: TRBJ2-7; D: NA; V: TRBV19; DNA: TGTGCCAGCGGCGGCAGGGCCTACGAGCAGTACTTC; CDR3: CASGGRAYEQYF
size: NA; J: TRBJ2-2; D: NA; V: TRBV7-2; DNA: TGTGCCAGCAGCTCTCTAGACACCGGGGAGCTGTTTTTT; CDR3: CASSSLDTGELFF
size: NA; J: TRBJ1-4; D: NA; V: TRBV9; DNA: TGTGCCAGCAGCGTCGGGAGGGACGGTGAAAAACTGTTTTTT; CDR3: CASSVGRDGEKLFF
size: NA; J: TRBJ2-1; D: TRBD2; V: TRBV19; DNA: TGTGCCAGTAGTAGGCAGGGACTAGCGTTGGATGAGCAGTTCTTC; CDR3: CASSRQGLALDEQFF
size: NA; J: TRBJ1-1; D: NA; V: TRBV6-5; DNA: TGTGCCAGCAGTTTTAATCCGGGCGGGCGGAACACTGAAGCTTTCTTT; CDR3: CASSFNPGGRNTEAFF
size: NA; J: TRBJ2-3; D: NA; V: TRBV5-4; DNA: TGTGCCAGCAGCATTAGCCTAACTAGCACAGATACGCAGTATTTT; CDR3: CASSISLTSTDTQYF
size: NA; J: TRBJ2-7; D: NA; V: TRBV30; DNA: TGTGCCTGGAGTGTAAGCGTCAGTCCCTACGAGCAGTACTTC; CDR3: CAWSVSVSPYEQYF
size: NA; J: TRBJ2-1; D: NA; V: TRBV19; DNA: TGTGCCAGTAGTATAGGCACAACCCTCTACAATGAGCAGTTCTTC; CDR3: CASSIGTTLYNEQFF
size: NA; J: TRBJ2-2; D: NA; V: TRBV10-3; DNA: TGTGCCATCAGTGAGTCGGGGGGATCTAACACCGGGGAGCTGTTTTTT; CDR3: CAISESGGSNTGELFF
size: NA; J: TRBJ1-2; D: NA; V: TRBV6-1; DNA: TGTGCCAGCAGTGCACAGGCTAACTATGGCTACACCTTC; CDR3: CASSAQANYGYTF
size: NA; J: TRBJ2-7; D: NA; V: TRBV29-1; DNA: TGCAGCGGCAGGACAGTTTCTGAAGAGCAGTACTTC; CDR3: CSGRTVSEEQYF
size: NA; J: TRBJ2-3; D: TRBD2; V: TRBV7-8; DNA: TGTGCCAGCAGCTTAGTTCCCCTAGCGGCTAGCACAGATACGCAGTATTTT; CDR3: CASSLVPLAASTDTQYF
size: NA; J: TRBJ2-1; D: NA; V: TRBV7-8; DNA: TGTGCCAGCAGCTACGGTCGGACTACCCTCATCGATGAGCAGTTCTTC; CDR3: CASSYGRTTLIDEQFF
size: few; J: TRBJ1-1; D: TRBD1; V: TRBV29-1; DNA: TGCAGCGCCCACAGGGGGCTCACTGAAGCTTTCTTT; CDR3: CSAHRGLTEAFF
size: NA; J: TRBJ2-1; D: TRBD2; V: TRBV18; DNA: TGTGCCAGCTCACCACGGGGACTCACCTCGGGAGGGTGGGATCGCAATGAGCAGTTCTTC; CDR3: CASSPRGLTSGGWDRNEQFF
size: NA; J: TRBJ2-7; D: NA; V: TRBV27; DNA: TGTGCCAGCAGTGGGAGCTCCTACGAGCAGTACTTC; CDR3: CASSGSSYEQYF
size: NA; J: TRBJ2-5; D: NA; V: TRBV7-7; DNA: TGTGCTAGCAGCCCGCAGCGGGAGACCCAGTACTTC; CDR3: CASSPQRETQYF
size: NA; J: TRBJ1-4; D: NA; V: TRBV5-1; DNA: TGCGCCAGCAGTTCACAGGGACAAAACGAAAAACTGTTTTTT; CDR3: CASSSQGQNEKLFF
size: NA; J: TRBJ2-3; D: NA; V: TRBV6-6; DNA: TGTGCCAGCAGTTTGAACTCAGATACGCAGTATTTT; CDR3: CASSLNSDTQYF
size: NA; J: TRBJ2-1; D: TRBD1; V: TRBV7-6; DNA: TGTGCCAGCAGCTTAACAGGGGAGTATAGGAATGAGCAGTTCTTC; CDR3: CASSLTGEYRNEQFF
size: once; J: TRBJ1-2; D: TRBD1; V: TRBV6-5; DNA: TGTGCCAGCAGTTATGGGGACAGAGAAGCGTACACCTTC; CDR3: CASSYGDREAYTF
size: NA; J: TRBJ2-3; D: TRBD1; V: TRBV5-4; DNA: TGTGCCAGCAGACCGGGACAGGCCTACCCAGATACGCAGTATTTT; CDR3: CASRPGQAYPDTQYF
size: NA; J: TRBJ2-7; D: TRBD2; V: TRBV28; DNA: TGTGCCAGCAGCCCACGAATGACTAGCGGGCCTCAGGAGCAGTACTTC; CDR3: CASSPRMTSGPQEQYF